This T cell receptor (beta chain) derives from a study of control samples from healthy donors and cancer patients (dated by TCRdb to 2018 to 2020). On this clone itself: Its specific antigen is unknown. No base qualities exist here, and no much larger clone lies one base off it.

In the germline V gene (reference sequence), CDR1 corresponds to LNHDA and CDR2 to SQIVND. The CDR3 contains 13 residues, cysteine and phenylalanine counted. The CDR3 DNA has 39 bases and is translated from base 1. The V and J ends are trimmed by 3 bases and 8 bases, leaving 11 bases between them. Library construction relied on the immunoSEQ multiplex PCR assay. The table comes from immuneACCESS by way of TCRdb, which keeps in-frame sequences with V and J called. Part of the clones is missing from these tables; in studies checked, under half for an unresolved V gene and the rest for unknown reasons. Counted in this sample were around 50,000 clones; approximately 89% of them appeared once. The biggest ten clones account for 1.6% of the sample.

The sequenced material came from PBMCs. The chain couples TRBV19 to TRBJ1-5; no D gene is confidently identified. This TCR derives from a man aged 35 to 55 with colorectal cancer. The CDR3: CASSINPPEPQHF. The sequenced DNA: TGTGCCAGTAGTATTAACCCGCCGGAGCCCCAGCATTTT.